The clone carrying this T cell receptor beta chain is medium-sized within its sample. Live CD3+CD8+TCRalphabeta+ cells were sorted into four subsets by PD-1 and/or TIGIT. The CDR3 is 12 amino acids. Germline CDR1 SNHLY, CDR2 FYNNEI. Trimming took 6 bases from V and 8 from J, leaving 11 bases between them. This sample stems from a study of circulating CD8 cells and anti-PD-1 response in melanoma. TCR libraries were prepared from about 16 ng of total RNA with the QIAseq Immune Repertoire TCR panel. TCRdb called the reads again in MiXCR, with one record for every CDR3 protein. This repertoire shows about 1,300 distinct CDR3 sequences, 8.5% to 12% found once; its top ten account for roughly 13%.

The material was CD8+ T cells from PBMCs, obtained at baseline or after one month of anti-PD-1 therapy (not recorded which). This chain connects TRBV2 to TRBJ2-1; D remains unclear. The TCR sequence derives from a human donor with melanoma. The CDR3 spells CASSHTSHEQFF. CDR3 nucleotide sequence: TGTGCCAGCAGCCACACCAGCCATGAGCAGTTCTTC.